This section outlines one T cell receptor beta chain sequence together with its context. The CDR3 is made up of 16 amino acids. Germline V gives CDR1 SGHRS, CDR2 YFSETQ. V lost 4 bases, J lost 6 bases, and 22 bases lay in between. TCRdb's table, derived via immunoSEQ multiplex PCR, lists solely in-frame clones and lacks some. The table shows some 140,000 clones, with approximately 94% occurring only once. This entry is derived from a study of OX40 agonist ivuxolimab in advanced cancers. Sequencing was performed on CD4+ or CD8+ T cells sorted from blood, taken in a trial of the OX40 agonist ivuxolimab. The TCR comes from an adult with an advanced solid tumor such as melanoma, head and neck, liver or kidney cancer. J is TRBJ1-2 and V is TRBV5-1, with a weak D call TRBD1 (6 bases). The CDR3 spells CASSVAPTGMGDGYTF. CDR3 coding DNA: TGCGCCAGCAGCGTGGCCCCAACAGGGATGGGCGATGGCTACACCTTC.